Below, 2 T cell receptor beta chains from the same sample are listed, as sequenced in a study of shared clonotypes between healthy human individuals (dated by TCRdb to the early 2020s). Libraries were built with the immunoSEQ multiplex PCR assay. TCRdb limited this immuneACCESS table to in-frame rearrangements with V and J called. A share of clones is missing; checked studies link under half to unresolved V genes, and the rest is unexplained. Here the sample has over a million clones; roughly 70% occur a single time. Jointly, the top ten make up about 1.5% of the sample. Sequencing used memory CD4+ T cells sorted from blood. Explained via the paper, the cell subset or site label denotes: CD45RA-negative fraction. These receptors all stem from a man aged 18 to 29 in good health.

The chain couples TRBV7-6 to TRBJ2-1, with 7 bases matching TRBD2. The germline CDR1 and CDR2 sequences are SGHVS and FNYEAQ. CDR3 size: 17 residues. J was trimmed by 8 bases and V by 5 bases; bases with no gene match: 18. The CDR3 is CASSTSRGGEVRYEQFF. In nucleotides, the CDR3 is TGTGCCAGCAGCACCAGCCGGGGAGGGGAGGTCCGCTATGAGCAGTTCTTC.

This chain joins TRBV7-9 and TRBJ1-2; D gene uncertain. With 1 base removed from V and 4 bases from J, the gap between germline ends came to 16 bases. This CDR3 is 16 amino acids long. CDR1 is SEHNR and CDR2 is FQNEAQ in the germline V gene (reference sequence). The CDR3 loop reads CASSLGSSAGPYGYTF. The CDR3 bases are TGTGCCAGCAGCTTAGGGTCGTCGGCAGGACCCTATGGCTACACCTTC. Together with reference TRBV7-9 and TRBJ1-2, the CDR3 gives the full variable domain: DTGVSQNPRHKITKRGQNVTFRCDPISEHNRLYWYRQTLGQGPEFLTYFQNEAQLEKSRLLSDRFSAERPKGSFSTLEIQRTEQGDSAMYLCASSLGSSAGPYGYTFGSGTRLTVV.